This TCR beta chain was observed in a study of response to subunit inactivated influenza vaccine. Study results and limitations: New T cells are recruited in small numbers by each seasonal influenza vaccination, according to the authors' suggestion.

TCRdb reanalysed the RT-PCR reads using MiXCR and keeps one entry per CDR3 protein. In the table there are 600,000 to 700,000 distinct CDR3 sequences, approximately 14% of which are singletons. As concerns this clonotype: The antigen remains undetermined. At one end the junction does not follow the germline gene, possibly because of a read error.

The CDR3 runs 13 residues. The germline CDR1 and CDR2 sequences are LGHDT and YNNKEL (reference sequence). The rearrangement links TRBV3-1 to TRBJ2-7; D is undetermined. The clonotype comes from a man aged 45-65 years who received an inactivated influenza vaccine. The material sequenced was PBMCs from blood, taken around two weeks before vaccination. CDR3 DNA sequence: TGTGCCAGCAGCCAATATAACTCCCACGAGCAGTACTTC. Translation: CASSQYNSHEQYF.